The next 17 T cell receptor beta chains were all read from a single sample in a study of T cell responses to AZD1222 COVID-19 vaccine. Some clones are missing from TCRdb's copy, which holds only in-frame ones; the method was immunoSEQ multiplex PCR. The sample lists tens of thousands of clones; 90% to 95% were seen once. The sample consisted of peripheral blood, taken on day 0 of MenACWY control vaccination. These receptors were taken from an adult in good health.

This clone has only one observation. The chain's CDR3 is CASSSGVLGYTEAFF. CDR3 nucleotides: TGTGCCAGCAGTTCAGGCGTCCTCGGGTACACTGAAGCTTTCTTT. The rearrangement uses TRBV28 and TRBJ1-1; no definite D call. Trimming took off 4 bases at V and 3 bases at J, with 15 bases between the two ends. Germline V gene data show CDR1 as MDHEN and CDR2 as SYDVKM. The CDR3 extends over 15 amino acids. The whole variable domain, remainder taken from reference TRBV28 and TRBJ1-1, is DVKVTQSSRYLVKRTGEKVFLECVQDMDHENMFWYRQDPGLGLRLIYFSYDVKMKEKGDIPEGYSVSREKKERFSLILESASTNQTSMYLCASSSGVLGYTEAFFGQGTRLTVV.

The chain's CDR3 is CASSLSATNEKLFF. CDR3 DNA sequence: TGCGCCAGCAGCCTTTCGGCAACTAATGAAAAACTGTTTTTT. This rearrangement joins TRBV5-1 to TRBJ1-4; D is uncertain. Germline V gene sequence: CDR1 SGHRS, CDR2 YFSETQ. This CDR3 region has 14 residues. V shed 4 bases and J shed 0 bases, with 7 bases lying between them.

This sequence joins TRBV7-2 and TRBJ1-2; D unclear. Germline CDR1 is SGHTA and CDR2 is FQGNSA. This CDR3 is built from 14 residues. V shed 5 bases and J shed 3 bases, with 13 bases lying between them. CDR3 loop: CASSTNTDDYGYTF. The CDR3 bases are TGTGCCAGCAGCACCAATACAGATGACTATGGCTACACCTTC. Complete variable domain (other parts from reference TRBV7-2 and TRBJ1-2): GAGVSQSPSNKVTEKGKDVELRCDPISGHTALYWYRQSLGQGLEFLIYFQGNSAPDKSGLPSDRFSAERTGGSVSTLTIQRTQQEDSAVYLCASSTNTDDYGYTFGSGTRLTVV.

The chain uses TRBV19 and TRBJ1-6; 10 bases fit TRBD1. Trimming cost V 8 bases and J 7 bases; bases outside gene matches: 5. The CDR3 is made up of 14 amino acids. Looked up from germline, CDR1 is LNHDA and CDR2 is SQIVND (reference sequence). The DNA for the CDR3 is TGTGCCAGTGGGACAGGGGATCGAAATTCACCCCTCCACTTT. This gives the protein CASGTGDRNSPLHF.

V is TRBV10-3 and J is TRBJ1-1, with D hard to call. The CDR3 contains 15 residues. Germline CDR1 reads ENHRY; CDR2 reads SYGVKD. V was clipped by 7 bases and J by 2 bases, with 17 bases between them. Written as DNA, the CDR3 is TGTGCCATCACGAAGACCCCCAAGTCAAACACTGAAGCTTTCTTT. Its protein is CAITKTPKSNTEAFF.

The rearrangement links TRBV4-3 to TRBJ1-3, with D hard to call. V lost 2 bases, J lost 0 bases, and 11 bases lay in between. Germline CDR1 LGHNA, CDR2 YSLEER. This CDR3 comprises 16 residues. CDR3 coding DNA: TGCGCCAGCAGCCAATCGCAGACCAGCTCTGGAAACACCATATATTTT. Protein: CASSQSQTSSGNTIYF.

This chain joins TRBV18 and TRBJ1-4; D is unresolved. The germline V gene has CDR1 KGHSH and CDR2 LQKENI. This CDR3 is built from 13 residues. Trimming shortened V by 3 bases and J by 7 bases, and 9 bases separated the two germline ends. In nucleotides, the CDR3 is TGTGCCAGCTCACCCACAACATTTGAAAAACTGTTTTTT. Translated, it gives CASSPTTFEKLFF.

This chain links TRBV30 with TRBJ2-1; 13 nucleotides agree with TRBD2. CDR1 is GTSNPN and CDR2 is SVGIG in the germline V gene (reference sequence). The CDR3 extends over 16 amino acids. J lost 1 base, V lost 5 bases, and 5 bases had no gene match. CDR3 in amino acids: CAWEKLAGGSYNEQFF. The CDR3, as DNA: TGTGCCTGGGAGAAACTAGCGGGAGGGTCCTACAATGAGCAGTTCTTC.

This clone was seen once. This rearrangement joins TRBV28 to TRBJ1-1, with TRBD1 matching over 9 bases. The V and J ends lost 4 bases and 3 bases, in that order; junction bases with no gene match: 3. The V gene's germline CDR1 is MDHEN and CDR2 SYDVKM. The CDR3 runs to 14 residues. For the CDR3, the DNA is TGTGCCAGCAGTTGGGACAGGGACGACACTGAAGCTTTCTTT. It codes for CASSWDRDDTEAFF.

The chain has TRBV11-2 and TRBJ2-4, with a possible D match to TRBD2 (5 bases). Trimming stripped 4 bases from V and 8 bases from J, with 6 bases between. This CDR3 has 11 amino acids. Looked up from germline, CDR1 is SGHAT and CDR2 is FQNNGV. CDR3 nucleotide sequence: TGTGCCAGCAGCTCACTAGACATTCAGTACTTC. Translating gives CASSSLDIQYF.

The genes are TRBV19 and TRBJ2-1; unclear D gene. The CDR3 consists of 13 residues. CDR1 LNHDA and CDR2 SQIVND come from the germline V gene (reference sequence). V lost 5 bases and J lost 6, with 11 bases in between. The CDR3: CASSAPPGNEQFF. The CDR3 DNA sequence: TGTGCCAGTAGTGCACCCCCAGGCAATGAGCAGTTCTTC.

The rearrangement uses TRBV4-2 and TRBJ2-2; no definite D call. The V end was cut by 7 bases, the J end by 4 bases, with 10 bases between. From germline, CDR1 is LGHNA and CDR2 YNFKEQ. This CDR3 is 13 amino acids long. The CDR3 DNA is TGTGCCAGCACCTCGACTGGCACCGGGGAGCTGTTTTTT. This encodes CASTSTGTGELFF.

This clone was counted a single time. The rearrangement uses TRBV9 and TRBJ1-6, with TRBD1 matching 10 bases. The CDR3 is 17 residues long. Germline V gene lookup returns CDR1 SGDLS and CDR2 YYNGEE. V shed 4 bases and J 7 bases; nucleotides not matched to a gene: 11. CDR3 loop: CASSPLSGTGANSPLHF. The CDR3 coding sequence is TGTGCCAGCAGCCCGCTTTCCGGGACAGGGGCCAATTCACCCCTCCACTTT.

This sequence joins TRBV27 and TRBJ2-3; 9 nucleotides line up with TRBD2. Germline assignment: CDR1 MNHEY and CDR2 SMNVEV (reference sequence). V lost 5 bases to trimming and J lost 2 bases; unmatched junction nucleotides: 8. CDR3 size: 16 residues. The CDR3 region has the DNA TGTGCCAGCAGTCACGTAGCGGGAGTATTCACAGATACGCAGTATTTT. Amino acid sequence: CASSHVAGVFTDTQYF.

The chain couples TRBV6-5 to TRBJ2-1; 8 bases match TRBD2. Germline CDR1 is MNHEY and CDR2 is SVGAGI. This CDR3 is 15 amino acids long. The trim removed 7 bases at V and 3 bases at J, leaving 8 bases unmatched. The CDR3 nucleotides are TGTGCCAGCACGATCGCTAGCGGGTTCTACAATGAGCAGTTCTTC. Translated: CASTIASGFYNEQFF.

This rearrangement joins TRBV19 to TRBJ2-5; tentatively, D is TRBD1 (6 bases). Germline CDR1 reads LNHDA; CDR2 reads SQIVND (reference sequence). Trimming removed 3 bases at V and 1 base at J, with 12 bases between. The CDR3 is 15 residues long. CDR3 coding DNA: TGTGCCAGTAGTATTTGGCAACAGGGCCAAGAGACCCAGTACTTC. It yields the protein CASSIWQQGQETQYF.

This chain joins TRBV6-6 and TRBJ2-7; no firm D call. Germline CDR1 MNHNY, CDR2 SVGAGI (reference sequence). Trimming removed 2 bases at V and 3 bases at J, with 11 bases between. CDR3 length: 14 residues. The CDR3 is CASSYATDLYEQYF. Written as DNA, the CDR3 is TGTGCCAGCAGTTACGCAACAGATCTCTACGAGCAGTACTTC.